A single sample gave rise to the 31 T cell receptor beta chains below, sequenced in a study of cytomegalovirus exposure and HLA in healthy donors (dated by TCRdb to about 2017). Library generation was performed with the immunoSEQ multiplex PCR assay. A mixture of 60 forward primers for TCR Vbeta segments and 13 reverse primers for TCR Jbeta segments was used in the multiplex PCR. TCRdb's version of the immuneACCESS table is confined to in-frame rearrangements and falls short of the full clone set. An unresolved V gene accounts for under half of the shortfall where checked; the remainder is of unknown origin. For this sample the table gives about 180,000 clones, of which 70% to 90% were detected only once. The leading ten clones occupy about 2.2% of the sample. The sequenced sample consisted of PBMCs. All receptors come from a woman under 40 in good health and CMV-seronegative.

This clone was seen a single time. The chain carries TRBV28 and TRBJ1-1; the D gene is possibly TRBD1 (6 bases). The germline gives CDR1 MDHEN, CDR2 SYDVKM. V lost 6 bases and J lost 1, with 12 bases in between. The CDR3 runs 14 residues. Written as DNA, the CDR3 is TGTGCCAGCAGCTCCTACAGGGCGAACACTGAAGCTTTCTTT. This gives the protein CASSSYRANTEAFF.

Notes on this clone: Mismatch with germline at one junction end may stem from a read error. V is TRBV5-1 and J is TRBJ2-6; a weak D match, TRBD1 (5 bases). Germline lookup yields CDR1 SGHRS and CDR2 YFSETQ. The CDR3 sequence is 15 residues long. Here the CDR3 DNA reads TGCGCCAGCAGCTTCGCCAGCTCTGGGGCCAACGGCCTGACTTTC. It translates to CASSFASSGANGLTF.

The sample holds one count of this clone. V usage is TRBV28 and J usage is TRBJ2-3, with TRBD1 matching 10 bases. J gave up 5 bases and V 4 bases, and 6 bases lay outside the gene matches. The CDR3 is 15 amino acids. Germline V gene data show CDR1 as MDHEN and CDR2 as SYDVKM. Written as DNA, the CDR3 is TGTGCCAGCAGTTCCGACAGGGGGCTGAGAGATACGCAGTATTTT. It encodes CASSSDRGLRDTQYF. The full variable domain, with the rest looked up from reference TRBV28 and TRBJ2-3, is DVKVTQSSRYLVKRTGEKVFLECVQDMDHENMFWYRQDPGLGLRLIYFSYDVKMKEKGDIPEGYSVSREKKERFSLILESASTNQTSMYLCASSSDRGLRDTQYFGPGTRLTVL.

In the case of this clone: The junction departs from the called germline gene at one end, perhaps through a read error. The chain uses TRBV6-1 and TRBJ2-6; 9 nucleotides line up with TRBD1. The CDR3 loop spans 15 amino acids. Germline lookup yields CDR1 MNHNS and CDR2 SASEGT. Written as DNA, the CDR3 is TGTGCCAGTTGGACAGGGGCAGGTGGGGCCAACGGCCTGACTTTC. Protein sequence: CASWTGAGGANGLTF.

V usage is TRBV5-1 and J usage is TRBJ2-7; D call uncertain. This CDR3 region has 13 residues. Trimming stripped 0 bases from V and 4 bases from J, with 8 bases between. The V gene's germline CDR1 is SGHRS and CDR2 YFSETQ. This CDR3 reads CASSLGAVYEQYF. CDR3 bases: TGCGCCAGCAGCTTGGGCGCGGTTTACGAGCAGTACTTC.

This clone turned up a few times. This chain connects TRBV2 to TRBJ1-2, with D perhaps TRBD1 (6 bases). This CDR3 comprises 13 residues. V was trimmed by 4 bases and J by 5 bases, leaving 11 bases between them. Germline V gene lookup returns CDR1 SNHLY and CDR2 FYNNEI. CDR3 coding DNA: TGTGCCAGCAGTGTCGAACAGGGTTATGGCTACACCTTC. Amino acids: CASSVEQGYGYTF.

This clone was picked up one time. The J gene is TRBJ2-7, the V gene TRBV27; possible D gene TRBD1, 6 bases. The germline CDR1 and CDR2 sequences are MNHEY and SMNVEV (reference sequence). Between the trimmed V and J ends, which lost 2 bases and 5 bases, there was a span of 13 bases. The CDR3 has 14 amino acids. The CDR3 region has the DNA TGTGCCAGCAGTTTACCAGACAGGTTCCACGAGCAGTACTTC. It yields the protein CASSLPDRFHEQYF.

This sequence joins TRBV4-1 and TRBJ2-1, with 7 positions matching TRBD2. The CDR3 length is 14 residues. Trimming at V came to 1 base and at J to 4 bases, leaving 1 base not matched to a gene. Germline V gene data show CDR1 as MGHRA and CDR2 as YSYEKL. The CDR3 region is CASSQAGGYNEQFF. The CDR3 region has the DNA TGCGCCAGCAGCCAAGCGGGAGGATACAATGAGCAGTTCTTC.

This CDR3 is CASSDSQGSRSPLHF. CDR3 nucleotides: TGTGCCAGCAGTGATAGCCAGGGATCACGCTCACCCCTCCACTTT. This sequence joins TRBV2 and TRBJ1-6; maybe TRBD1 (5 bases). Germline assignment: CDR1 SNHLY and CDR2 FYNNEI. CDR3 size: 15 residues. V gave up 3 bases and J gave up 10 bases, with 16 bases separating them.

The chain has TRBV5-1 and TRBJ2-1; 9 bases agree with TRBD2. The CDR3 has 15 residues. The V and J ends lost 3 bases and 10 bases, in that order; junction bases with no gene match: 11. Germline-derived CDR1 and CDR2 are SGHRS and YFSETQ. CDR3 nucleotide sequence: TGCGCCAGCAGCTCTAGCGGGGTCGATGTCAGGGAGCAGTTCTTC. Its protein is CASSSSGVDVREQFF.

The table lists this clone with a few counts. Other DNA sequences in the sample encode the same CDR3. This rearrangement joins TRBV19 to TRBJ2-7; TRBD1 aligns across 7 bases. This CDR3 spans 13 amino acids. V lost 4 bases to trimming and J lost 1 base; unmatched junction nucleotides: 1. CDR1 LNHDA and CDR2 SQIVND come from the germline V gene (reference sequence). The CDR3 reads CASSRDSSYEQYF. The CDR3 nucleotides read TGTGCCAGTAGTAGGGACAGTTCCTACGAGCAGTACTTC.

The V call is TRBV28, the J call TRBJ2-7; D possibly corresponds to TRBD1 (5 bases). V shed 2 bases and J shed 0 bases, with 11 bases lying between them. The CDR3 is 15 amino acids. Germline-derived CDR1 and CDR2 are MDHEN and SYDVKM. The CDR3 DNA is TGTGCCAGCAGTTTACCACACAGGATCTCCTACGAGCAGTACTTC. Translated, it gives CASSLPHRISYEQYF.

The chain couples TRBV4-3 to TRBJ1-2, with D maybe TRBD1 (5 bases). The V and J ends lost 0 bases and 4 bases respectively, with 9 bases between them. CDR3 length: 14 amino acids. Per the germline V gene, CDR1 is LGHNA and CDR2 is YSLEER. CDR3 coding DNA: TGCGCCAGCAGCCAAGATGCGACAGCCTATGGCTACACCTTC. The encoded protein is CASSQDATAYGYTF.

This clone was picked up one time. The CDR3, as DNA: TGTGCCAGCATCCCAAGGCACCTAGGCGACTACGAGCAGTACTTC. Translation: CASIPRHLGDYEQYF. The rearrangement links TRBV28 to TRBJ2-7, with D unresolved. This CDR3 is 15 amino acids long. CDR1 MDHEN and CDR2 SYDVKM come from the germline V gene. V was clipped by 7 bases and J by 3 bases, with 19 bases between them. Looking up the rest from reference TRBV28 and TRBJ2-7 gives the full variable domain: DVKVTQSSRYLVKRTGEKVFLECVQDMDHENMFWYRQDPGLGLRLIYFSYDVKMKEKGDIPEGYSVSREKKERFSLILESASTNQTSMYLCASIPRHLGDYEQYFGPGTRLTVT.

V is TRBV28 and J is TRBJ2-1; 7 nucleotides align to TRBD1. J lost 6 bases, V lost 5 bases, and 7 bases had no gene match. Germline-derived CDR1 and CDR2 are MDHEN and SYDVKM. The CDR3 runs to 14 residues. The CDR3 loop reads CASSTGQTINEQFF. DNA for the CDR3: TGTGCCAGCAGTACGGGACAGACTATCAATGAGCAGTTCTTC. Full variable domain (rest looked up from reference TRBV28 and TRBJ2-1): DVKVTQSSRYLVKRTGEKVFLECVQDMDHENMFWYRQDPGLGLRLIYFSYDVKMKEKGDIPEGYSVSREKKERFSLILESASTNQTSMYLCASSTGQTINEQFFGPGTRLTVL.

The rearrangement uses TRBV7-2 and TRBJ2-1; 9 bases map to TRBD2. This CDR3 is 16 amino acids long. CDR1 is SGHTA and CDR2 is FQGNSA in the germline V gene. After removal of 5 bases from V and 0 bases from J, the junction contained 5 bases not matched to a gene. CDR3 DNA sequence: TGTGCCAGCAGCCAAGAGCGGGAGGTCTCCTACAATGAGCAGTTCTTC. Translating it yields CASSQEREVSYNEQFF.

This rearrangement joins TRBV11-2 to TRBJ2-7, with 9 bases that match TRBD2. V lost 0 bases to trimming and J lost 0 bases; unmatched junction nucleotides: 3. This CDR3 is built from 16 residues. In germline, CDR1 is SGHAT, CDR2 FQNNGV. CDR3 coding DNA: TGTGCCAGCAGCTTAGATCCGGGACTAGCCTCCTACGAGCAGTACTTC. Protein: CASSLDPGLASYEQYF.

The chain uses TRBV18 and TRBJ1-1; TRBD1 agrees at 8 bases. Trimming took 4 bases from V and 7 from J; bases not matched to a gene: 8. Germline loops: CDR1 KGHSH, CDR2 LQKENI. The CDR3 has 14 residues. The CDR3 region has the DNA TGTGCCAGCTCACTAAGCTCCGGGACAGGTGAAGCTTTCTTT. Its translation: CASSLSSGTGEAFF. Looking up the rest from reference TRBV18 and TRBJ1-1 gives the full variable domain: NAGVMQNPRHLVRRRGQEARLRCSPMKGHSHVYWYRQLPEEGLKFMVYLQKENIIDESGMPKERFSAEFPKEGPSILRIQQVVRGDSAAYFCASSLSSGTGEAFFGQGTRLTVV.

This chain connects TRBV5-8 to TRBJ2-7; no firm D call. CDR3 size: 16 residues. Germline values: CDR1 SGHTS, CDR2 YDEGEE. Trimming cost V 3 bases and J 3 bases, with 19 bases left between them. DNA of the CDR3: TGTGCCAGCAGCTCTTTGCGCCATCGTGGGCTCTACGAGCAGTACTTC. Translation: CASSSLRHRGLYEQYF.

The chain carries TRBV29-1 and TRBJ2-5, with D possibly matching TRBD2 (6 bases). The J call may be faulty, since TRBJ2-7 better matches the DNA end. This CDR3 contains 11 residues. CDR1 and CDR2 (germline): SQVTM, ANQGSEA. CDR3 DNA sequence: TGCAGCGCTGATCTAGCGAACGAGCAGTACTTC. Residues: CSADLANEQYF.

This chain joins TRBV19 and TRBJ1-5, with no clear D. Germline loops: CDR1 LNHDA, CDR2 SQIVND (reference sequence). The V gene lost 0 bases and the J gene lost 4 bases, with 10 bases spanning the gap. The CDR3 has 15 residues. Here the CDR3 DNA reads TGTGCCAGTAGTATAGAAGCGGGTTTAAATCAGCCCCAGCATTTT. The encoded protein is CASSIEAGLNQPQHF.

The rearrangement links TRBV5-4 to TRBJ2-5; TRBD1 matches 7 bases. Losses at the gene ends were 0 bases for V and 7 bases for J; bases not matched to a gene: 6. Germline loops: CDR1 SGHNT, CDR2 YYREEE (reference sequence). The CDR3 spans 14 residues. The DNA of the CDR3 is TGTGCCAGCAGCTTGGCAGACAGGGCAGGGACCCAGTACTTC. Amino acid sequence: CASSLADRAGTQYF.

The rearrangement links TRBV29-1 to TRBJ2-1, with unresolved D. V was pared by 1 base and J by 6 bases, with 7 bases between. This CDR3 is 12 amino acids long. Germline CDR1 is SQVTM and CDR2 is ANQGSEA. CDR3 sequence (DNA): TGCAGCGTTGAAGCCCCCCGCAATGAGCAGTTCTTC. Its translation: CSVEAPRNEQFF.

V gene TRBV6-6 combines with J gene TRBJ2-2, with a possible D match to TRBD1 (7 bases). The V gene's germline CDR1 is MNHNY and CDR2 SVGAGI (reference sequence). This CDR3 region has 15 residues. V lost 9 bases and J lost 7, with 21 bases in between. CDR3: CASKSTGAGGGELFF. The CDR3 DNA reads TGTGCCAGTAAATCCACAGGGGCCGGGGGCGGGGAGCTGTTTTTT.

This clone was seen only a few times. The sample has other DNA sequences that encode this CDR3 too. The genes are TRBV4-3 and TRBJ1-1, with a possible D match to TRBD1 (5 bases). CDR3 length: 14 residues. V dropped 0 bases and J dropped 1 base, with 6 bases sitting between them. Germline CDR1 LGHNA, CDR2 YSLEER. In DNA, the CDR3 is TGCGCCAGCAGCCAAGATAGGGGGAACACTGAAGCTTTCTTT. Its translation is CASSQDRGNTEAFF.

The rearrangement uses TRBV7-3 and TRBJ2-7; 10 bases are a match to TRBD1. CDR1 SGHTA and CDR2 FQGTGA come from the germline V gene. J lost 4 bases, V lost 5 bases, and 8 bases had no gene match. This CDR3 spans 15 amino acids. The CDR3, as DNA: TGTGCCAGCAGCCCAACCGGGACAGGGGTGTACGAGCAGTACTTC. This gives the protein CASSPTGTGVYEQYF.

The J gene is TRBJ2-3, the V gene TRBV7-2; D may be TRBD2 (6 bases). This CDR3 is built from 17 residues. The germline V and J ends were trimmed by 4 bases and 6 bases, with 23 bases remaining between them. Germline V lookup: CDR1 SGHTA, CDR2 FQGNSA. The CDR3 region is CASSSRGNRRGVDTQYF. CDR3 in DNA: TGTGCCAGCAGCTCTCGCGGGAACCGCCGAGGTGTGGATACGCAGTATTTT.

V usage is TRBV6-1 and J usage is TRBJ1-5; 9 bases align to TRBD1. CDR1 and CDR2 from the germline V gene are MNHNS and SASEGT. The length of the CDR3 is 16 residues. Trimming cost V 2 bases and J 4 bases; bases outside gene matches: 6. CDR3 nucleotide sequence: TGTGCCAGCAGTGAACACCAAGGGACAGGGAATCAGCCCCAGCATTTT. Translated: CASSEHQGTGNQPQHF.

The CDR3 nucleotides are TGTGCCAGCAAGGAGCCAGCGGGATGGGGGCAAGAGACCCAGTACTTC. Translated, it gives CASKEPAGWGQETQYF. This sequence joins TRBV2 and TRBJ2-5; 7 nucleotides agree with TRBD2. Germline V CDR1 and CDR2: SNHLY, FYNNEI. The length of the CDR3 is 16 residues. J was trimmed by 2 bases and V by 7 bases; bases with no gene match: 13.

V gene TRBV19 combines with J gene TRBJ2-1; 10 nucleotides agree with TRBD2. Germline-derived CDR1 and CDR2 are LNHDA and SQIVND (reference sequence). This CDR3 is 12 amino acids long. The CDR3 region has the DNA TGTGCGCCCAGCGGGAGGGCCGTTGAGCAGTTCTTC. Its protein product is CAPSGRAVEQFF.

This rearrangement joins TRBV18 to TRBJ2-5; the match to TRBD1 covers 8 bases. CDR3 length: 14 residues. V shed 6 bases and J 2 bases; nucleotides not matched to a gene: 5. Germline CDR1 KGHSH, CDR2 LQKENI. This CDR3 reads CASSRTGGQETQYF. For the CDR3, the DNA is TGTGCCAGCTCGCGAACAGGGGGGCAAGAGACCCAGTACTTC.